Below are 19 T cell receptor beta chains sequenced from a single sample in a study of blood T cells in healthy people across ages. The second PCR ran roughly 7 to 11 cycles with a sample-barcoded 5' primer and J-beta primers. Each CDR3 protein gets one entry after TCRdb re-called the 5' RACE reads with MiXCR. The table has under 2 million distinct CDR3 sequences, about 31% seen once. Sequenced material: blood. These receptor sequences come from a woman under 40 in good health.

The chain has TRBV12-5 and TRBJ1-1, with 7 bases that match TRBD1. Per germline, CDR1 LGHNT and CDR2 FRNRAP. The CDR3 has 13 residues. Trimming took 5 bases from V and 4 from J; bases not matched to a gene: 4. CDR3: CASGQQGSTEAFF. The CDR3 coding sequence is TGTGCTAGTGGTCAACAGGGGAGCACTGAAGCTTTCTTT.

This rearrangement joins TRBV28 to TRBJ2-1; unclear D gene. The V gene's germline CDR1 is MDHEN and CDR2 SYDVKM. The germline V and J ends were trimmed by 5 bases and 3 bases, with 5 bases remaining between them. The CDR3 is 12 amino acids. CDR3 in amino acids: CASSILYNEQFF. CDR3 DNA sequence: TGTGCCAGCAGTATCCTCTACAATGAGCAGTTCTTC.

There are a few counts of this clonotype. V is TRBV9 and J is TRBJ2-1; no clear D. The CDR3 loop spans 13 amino acids. From germline, CDR1 is SGDLS and CDR2 YYNGEE. V was trimmed by 4 bases and J by 6 bases, leaving 11 bases between them. CDR3 bases: TGTGCCAGCAGCACGAGCGAGACCAATGAGCAGTTCTTC. Translating it yields CASSTSETNEQFF.

This sequence joins TRBV28 and TRBJ2-5; no definite D call. The CDR3 has 15 residues. Trimming took off 3 bases at V and 11 bases at J, with 22 bases between the two ends. CDR1 and CDR2 from the germline V gene are MDHEN and SYDVKM. The DNA for the CDR3 is TGTGCCAGCAGTTTGGGTGGTCTCACCTCCTACAAGCAGTACTTC. Translated: CASSLGGLTSYKQYF.

CDR3 sequence (DNA): TGCGCCAGCAGCTTGGCCTCCCCGTGGAGCTCCTACAATGAGCAGTTCTTC. Amino acid sequence: CASSLASPWSSYNEQFF. V usage is TRBV5-1 and J usage is TRBJ2-1; D is unresolved. CDR3 length: 17 residues. Between the trimmed V and J ends, which lost 0 bases and 0 bases, there was a span of 13 bases. CDR1 and CDR2 from the germline V gene are SGHRS and YFSETQ.

CDR3 nucleotide sequence: TGCGCCAGCAAGGTTCCACCGGGGACCGGGGAGCTGTTTTTT. This sequence encodes CASKVPPGTGELFF. The chain joins TRBV5-1 to TRBJ2-2; D possibly corresponds to TRBD2 (5 bases). V lost 6 bases and J lost 5, with 14 bases in between. This CDR3 spans 14 amino acids. Germline CDR1 and CDR2: SGHRS and YFSETQ.

This clonotype was counted a few times. The chain uses TRBV28 and TRBJ2-3; no reliable D call. The CDR3 is made up of 13 amino acids. In germline, CDR1 is MDHEN, CDR2 SYDVKM. Trimming removed 5 bases at V and 6 bases at J, with 12 bases between. The CDR3 loop is CASSLAHVDTQYF. In DNA form, the CDR3 reads TGTGCCAGCAGTCTTGCCCACGTGGATACGCAGTATTTT.

This clonotype was seen a handful of times. The J gene is TRBJ2-5, the V gene TRBV3-1; D perhaps matches TRBD2 (6 bases). This CDR3 has 16 amino acids. From germline, CDR1 is LGHDT and CDR2 YNNKEL (reference sequence). V lost 0 bases to trimming and J lost 4 bases, with 15 bases between them. CDR3 in amino acids: CASSQDPFGGGETQYF. As DNA, the CDR3 is TGTGCCAGCAGCCAAGACCCTTTCGGGGGAGGAGAGACCCAGTACTTC.

Only a few counts were recorded for this clonotype. The chain carries TRBV10-3 and TRBJ1-1; unclear D gene. V was pared by 2 bases and J by 4 bases, with 8 bases between. The length of the CDR3 is 13 residues. The V gene's germline CDR1 is ENHRY and CDR2 SYGVKD. The CDR3 DNA follows: TGTGCCATCAGTGAGGCGCGGGGCACTGAAGCTTTCTTT. Its protein product is CAISEARGTEAFF.

The CDR3 bases are TGTGCCAGCACCTCTTACGGGGAGGAATACAACATTCAGTACTTC. It codes for CASTSYGEEYNIQYF. The V call is TRBV9, the J call TRBJ2-4; perhaps TRBD2 as D (6 bases). V was shortened by 6 bases and J by 7 bases, with 20 bases between the two germline ends. This CDR3 has 15 residues. Germline V CDR1 and CDR2: SGDLS, YYNGEE.

DNA for the CDR3: TGCAGTGCTAGGTCGACAGGGAATCAGCCCCAGCATTTT. This sequence encodes CSARSTGNQPQHF. The chain has TRBV20-1 and TRBJ1-5; 7 nucleotides match TRBD1. The CDR3 spans 13 residues. Germline assignment: CDR1 DFQATT and CDR2 SNEGSKA (reference sequence). V lost 3 bases, J lost 4 bases, and 3 bases stayed unmatched.

The chain uses TRBV7-2 and TRBJ1-1; 9 nucleotides agree with TRBD1. CDR1 and CDR2 (germline): SGHTA, FQGNSA. V lost 7 bases and J lost 2; bases outside the gene matches: 8. The CDR3 has 15 amino acids. This CDR3 reads CASNPGTGTNTEAFF. CDR3 nucleotides: TGTGCCAGCAACCCCGGGACAGGGACTAACACTGAAGCTTTCTTT.

This chain joins TRBV6-2 or TRBV6-3 and TRBJ2-7, with D possibly matching TRBD1 (7 bases). Trimming left V 10 bases short and J 7 bases short, with 20 bases between. Germline values: CDR1 MNHEY, CDR2 SVGEGT. This CDR3 comprises 13 residues. The CDR3 DNA follows: TGTGCCATCCAACAGGGGAGGTATGGGGAGCAGTACTTC. Amino acids: CAIQQGRYGEQYF.

The chain links TRBV7-9 to TRBJ2-1; D remains ambiguous. Trimming pared 1 base from V and 15 bases from J, leaving 1 base between. Germline assignment: CDR1 SEHNR and CDR2 FQNEAQ (reference sequence). The CDR3 spans 8 residues. CDR3 region: CASSLGFF. In DNA, the CDR3 is TGTGCCAGCAGCTTAGGGTTCTTC.

The rearrangement joins TRBV20-1 to TRBJ2-6, with D perhaps being TRBD1 or TRBD2 (5 bases each). V was shortened by 2 bases and J by 3 bases, with 8 bases between the two germline ends. The CDR3 runs to 14 residues. CDR1 and CDR2 from the germline V gene are DFQATT and SNEGSKA (reference sequence). The CDR3: CSARRGDGANVLTF. Written as DNA, the CDR3 is TGCAGTGCTAGAAGAGGGGATGGGGCCAACGTCCTGACTTTC.

This clonotype was counted at least ten times. The genes are TRBV6-1 and TRBJ2-4; TRBD1 agrees at 9 bases. CDR3 length: 14 residues. CDR1 is MNHNS, CDR2 SASEGT, per germline. J gave up 6 bases and V 6 bases, and 6 bases lay outside the gene matches. The CDR3 loop is CASSDGTGTNIQYF. The CDR3 nucleotides are TGTGCCAGCAGCGACGGGACAGGGACAAACATTCAGTACTTC.

This clonotype occurred many times. This rearrangement joins TRBV18 to TRBJ2-3; 7 bases align to TRBD2. The CDR3 length is 14 residues. Germline V lookup: CDR1 KGHSH, CDR2 LQKENI. With 6 bases clipped from V and 4 bases from J, the junction kept 7 bases outside the gene matches. The CDR3 loop reads CASSPSGVPDTQYF. The CDR3 DNA follows: TGTGCCAGCTCTCCGAGCGGGGTCCCAGATACGCAGTATTTT.

The chain combines TRBV5-1 with TRBJ2-5; a possible D gene is TRBD2 (5 bases). The germline V gene encodes CDR1 SGHRS and CDR2 YFSETQ. V was trimmed by 0 bases and J by 5 bases, leaving 11 bases between them. CDR3 size: 14 residues. CDR3 nucleotides: TGCGCCAGCAGCTTGGCGGGGTCTCCGGAGACCCAGTACTTC. Translation: CASSLAGSPETQYF. The variable domain in full, completed from reference TRBV5-1 and TRBJ2-5, reads KAGVTQTPRYLIKTRGQQVTLSCSPISGHRSVSWYQQTPGQGLQFLFEYFSETQRNKGNFPGRFSGRQFSNSRSEMNVSTLELGDSALYLCASSLAGSPETQYFGPGTRLLVL.

This clonotype showed up just a few times. The V call is TRBV10-2, the J call TRBJ2-1; 11 nucleotides match TRBD2. The CDR3 has 18 amino acids. The germline V gene encodes CDR1 WSHSY and CDR2 SAAADI. V lost 3 bases and J lost 0; bases outside the gene matches: 7. CDR3 nucleotide sequence: TGCGCCAGCAGTGACCAAGTAGCGGGGGGGTACTCCTACAATGAGCAGTTCTTC. It specifies CASSDQVAGGYSYNEQFF.